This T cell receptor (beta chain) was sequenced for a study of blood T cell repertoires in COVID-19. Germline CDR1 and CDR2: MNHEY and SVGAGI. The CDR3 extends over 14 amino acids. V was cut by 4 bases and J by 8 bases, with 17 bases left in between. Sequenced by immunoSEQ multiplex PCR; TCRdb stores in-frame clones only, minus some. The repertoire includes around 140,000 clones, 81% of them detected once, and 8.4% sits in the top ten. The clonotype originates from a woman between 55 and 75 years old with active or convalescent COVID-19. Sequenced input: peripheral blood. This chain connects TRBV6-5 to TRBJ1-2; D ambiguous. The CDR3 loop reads CASSSPLLREGYTF. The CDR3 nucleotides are TGTGCCAGCAGTTCTCCTCTTCTTCGAGAGGGCTACACCTTC.